Sequencing of this T cell receptor beta chain was carried out in a study of CD8 T cells in Susac syndrome (dated by TCRdb to the late 2010s). Background for the entire study: The study used repertoire sequencing to test whether antigen drove CD8+ T cell activation and differentiation in Susac syndrome. Clonality of the CD8+ T cell repertoire was compared between more than 9 healthy donors, about 14 Susac syndrome patients and about 15 multiple sclerosis patients. The paper's findings and limits, for the study overall: The study acknowledged that relatively few individuals were included in the TCR sequencing and HLA analysis.

The CDR3 covers 14 residues, taking in both the cysteine and the phenylalanine. Only the CDR3 portion is preserved as DNA: 42 bases, with reading frame beginning at the first base. V drops 8 bases and J drops 1 base, leaving 12 bases in between. CDR1 and CDR2, looked up from the germline V gene, are KGHDR and SFDVKD. As concerns this clonotype: Its antigen remains undetermined. Base-call qualities are not available, and no considerably larger clone is one nucleotide away.

RNA was extracted using the RNeasy kit, and about 0.45 to 1 ug of the RNA was reverse transcribed with random hexamers. The immunoSEQ multiplex PCR assay, covering 54 Vbeta and 13 Jbeta segments, was used to amplify TCR beta CDR3 regions. To correct PCR amplification bias, a synthetic template baseline was used for both primer optimization and computational correction. The authors processed their data as follows. Reads were annotated to V, D and J genes per IMGT and analyzed with immunoSEQ Analyzer, keeping only productive sequences. Clonality was computed as one minus Shannon entropy normalized by log2 of the number of productive unique sequences. For each patient and control, public and private clones were evaluated within the 100 most prevalent clones. Susac-specific clones were defined as absent from healthy and MS cohorts, 1052 published viral clones and other ImmuneACCESS disease sequences. The public reads were reanalyzed by TCRdb: fastp trimming at Q25, MiXCR alignment, in-frame beta chains only. Rows merge per CDR3 protein into single entries with the most common DNA and genes. The V and J calls shown here were made by TCRdb, not taken from the authors' results. The sample profile shows about 290,000 distinct CDR3 sequences; around 91% of them were found once. The ten most abundant clones make up approximately 0.18% of the sample.

Peripheral blood CD8+ and CD4+ T cells from healthy donors, Susac syndrome patients and multiple sclerosis patients were profiled using high-throughput TCR beta sequencing. The multiple sclerosis controls were treatment-naive patients who had stable or active relapsing-remitting disease and met the revised McDonald criteria. Bulk CD8+ and CD4+ T cells were purified magnetically by negative isolation, whereas CD8+ TEMRA cells were enriched by FACS. Blood was collected in EDTA tubes and processed within 24 hours, with PBMCs isolated through density gradient centrifugation. PBMCs destined for TCR sequencing were cryopreserved in liquid nitrogen and later thawed in a 37 °C water bath. The sorted or isolated CD4+, CD8+ and CD8+ TEMRA cells reached a purity of at least 90%.

Sample: CD8+ T cells from PBMCs. The clonotype originates from a human donor with multiple sclerosis. The chain links TRBV24-1 with TRBJ2-3; the D gene is perhaps TRBD2, on 6 matching bases. The DNA reads TGTGCCACCACGGCTAGCGATGGCACAGATACGCAGTATTTT. Its coded protein is CATTASDGTDTQYF.